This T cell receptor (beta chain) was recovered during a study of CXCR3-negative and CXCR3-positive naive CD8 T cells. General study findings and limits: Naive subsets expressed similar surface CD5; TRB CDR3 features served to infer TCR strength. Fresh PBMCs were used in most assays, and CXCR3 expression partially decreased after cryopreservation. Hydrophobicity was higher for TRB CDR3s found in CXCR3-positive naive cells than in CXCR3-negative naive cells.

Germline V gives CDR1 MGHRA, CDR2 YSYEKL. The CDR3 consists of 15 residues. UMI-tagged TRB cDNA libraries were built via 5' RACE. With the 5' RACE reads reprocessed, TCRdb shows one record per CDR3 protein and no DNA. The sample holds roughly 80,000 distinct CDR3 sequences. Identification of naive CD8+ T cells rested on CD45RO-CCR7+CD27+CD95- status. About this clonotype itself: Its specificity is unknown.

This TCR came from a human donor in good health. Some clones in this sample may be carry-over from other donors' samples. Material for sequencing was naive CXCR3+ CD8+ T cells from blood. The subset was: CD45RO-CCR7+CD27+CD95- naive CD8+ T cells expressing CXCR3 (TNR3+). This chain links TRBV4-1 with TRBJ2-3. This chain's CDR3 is CASSQESAVGDTQYF.